This T cell receptor beta chain is drawn from a study of tumor and adjacent non-tumor tissue in lung cancer. Across the study: There were around 11 adenocarcinoma, a couple of squamous cell carcinoma and 1 small cell lung cancer cases. Stage I to III disease affected 10 men and 5 women aged roughly 31 to 76.

The library came from three nested PCR rounds adapted from ARM-PCR protocols. TCRdb reprocessed the multiplex PCR reads with MiXCR, giving one entry per CDR3 protein. The sample contains over 110,000 distinct CDR3 sequences, around two thirds of which appear only once. Germline CDR1 is GTSNPN and CDR2 is SVGIG (reference sequence). There are 12 residues in the CDR3. This sample's RNA came from whole unsorted tissue. Newly diagnosed lung cancer patients had thoracic surgery in China, August–late 2014, without prior chemotherapy. Findings and limits, study-wide: In normal lung, the top 100 clones were significantly more dominant than in tumor.

Regarding this clonotype: Its antigen remains unidentified. Sequence at one end of the junction differs from germline and may be a read error.

The J gene is TRBJ2-1, the V gene TRBV30, with D possibly matching TRBD1 (5 bases). Sequencing input: lung tumor tissue. This receptor was obtained from a man aged 60 to 69 with small cell lung cancer. In DNA, the CDR3 is TGTGCCTCCGGAGCTCGGACAATTCCACGGATCTTC. Translation: CASGARTIPRIF.